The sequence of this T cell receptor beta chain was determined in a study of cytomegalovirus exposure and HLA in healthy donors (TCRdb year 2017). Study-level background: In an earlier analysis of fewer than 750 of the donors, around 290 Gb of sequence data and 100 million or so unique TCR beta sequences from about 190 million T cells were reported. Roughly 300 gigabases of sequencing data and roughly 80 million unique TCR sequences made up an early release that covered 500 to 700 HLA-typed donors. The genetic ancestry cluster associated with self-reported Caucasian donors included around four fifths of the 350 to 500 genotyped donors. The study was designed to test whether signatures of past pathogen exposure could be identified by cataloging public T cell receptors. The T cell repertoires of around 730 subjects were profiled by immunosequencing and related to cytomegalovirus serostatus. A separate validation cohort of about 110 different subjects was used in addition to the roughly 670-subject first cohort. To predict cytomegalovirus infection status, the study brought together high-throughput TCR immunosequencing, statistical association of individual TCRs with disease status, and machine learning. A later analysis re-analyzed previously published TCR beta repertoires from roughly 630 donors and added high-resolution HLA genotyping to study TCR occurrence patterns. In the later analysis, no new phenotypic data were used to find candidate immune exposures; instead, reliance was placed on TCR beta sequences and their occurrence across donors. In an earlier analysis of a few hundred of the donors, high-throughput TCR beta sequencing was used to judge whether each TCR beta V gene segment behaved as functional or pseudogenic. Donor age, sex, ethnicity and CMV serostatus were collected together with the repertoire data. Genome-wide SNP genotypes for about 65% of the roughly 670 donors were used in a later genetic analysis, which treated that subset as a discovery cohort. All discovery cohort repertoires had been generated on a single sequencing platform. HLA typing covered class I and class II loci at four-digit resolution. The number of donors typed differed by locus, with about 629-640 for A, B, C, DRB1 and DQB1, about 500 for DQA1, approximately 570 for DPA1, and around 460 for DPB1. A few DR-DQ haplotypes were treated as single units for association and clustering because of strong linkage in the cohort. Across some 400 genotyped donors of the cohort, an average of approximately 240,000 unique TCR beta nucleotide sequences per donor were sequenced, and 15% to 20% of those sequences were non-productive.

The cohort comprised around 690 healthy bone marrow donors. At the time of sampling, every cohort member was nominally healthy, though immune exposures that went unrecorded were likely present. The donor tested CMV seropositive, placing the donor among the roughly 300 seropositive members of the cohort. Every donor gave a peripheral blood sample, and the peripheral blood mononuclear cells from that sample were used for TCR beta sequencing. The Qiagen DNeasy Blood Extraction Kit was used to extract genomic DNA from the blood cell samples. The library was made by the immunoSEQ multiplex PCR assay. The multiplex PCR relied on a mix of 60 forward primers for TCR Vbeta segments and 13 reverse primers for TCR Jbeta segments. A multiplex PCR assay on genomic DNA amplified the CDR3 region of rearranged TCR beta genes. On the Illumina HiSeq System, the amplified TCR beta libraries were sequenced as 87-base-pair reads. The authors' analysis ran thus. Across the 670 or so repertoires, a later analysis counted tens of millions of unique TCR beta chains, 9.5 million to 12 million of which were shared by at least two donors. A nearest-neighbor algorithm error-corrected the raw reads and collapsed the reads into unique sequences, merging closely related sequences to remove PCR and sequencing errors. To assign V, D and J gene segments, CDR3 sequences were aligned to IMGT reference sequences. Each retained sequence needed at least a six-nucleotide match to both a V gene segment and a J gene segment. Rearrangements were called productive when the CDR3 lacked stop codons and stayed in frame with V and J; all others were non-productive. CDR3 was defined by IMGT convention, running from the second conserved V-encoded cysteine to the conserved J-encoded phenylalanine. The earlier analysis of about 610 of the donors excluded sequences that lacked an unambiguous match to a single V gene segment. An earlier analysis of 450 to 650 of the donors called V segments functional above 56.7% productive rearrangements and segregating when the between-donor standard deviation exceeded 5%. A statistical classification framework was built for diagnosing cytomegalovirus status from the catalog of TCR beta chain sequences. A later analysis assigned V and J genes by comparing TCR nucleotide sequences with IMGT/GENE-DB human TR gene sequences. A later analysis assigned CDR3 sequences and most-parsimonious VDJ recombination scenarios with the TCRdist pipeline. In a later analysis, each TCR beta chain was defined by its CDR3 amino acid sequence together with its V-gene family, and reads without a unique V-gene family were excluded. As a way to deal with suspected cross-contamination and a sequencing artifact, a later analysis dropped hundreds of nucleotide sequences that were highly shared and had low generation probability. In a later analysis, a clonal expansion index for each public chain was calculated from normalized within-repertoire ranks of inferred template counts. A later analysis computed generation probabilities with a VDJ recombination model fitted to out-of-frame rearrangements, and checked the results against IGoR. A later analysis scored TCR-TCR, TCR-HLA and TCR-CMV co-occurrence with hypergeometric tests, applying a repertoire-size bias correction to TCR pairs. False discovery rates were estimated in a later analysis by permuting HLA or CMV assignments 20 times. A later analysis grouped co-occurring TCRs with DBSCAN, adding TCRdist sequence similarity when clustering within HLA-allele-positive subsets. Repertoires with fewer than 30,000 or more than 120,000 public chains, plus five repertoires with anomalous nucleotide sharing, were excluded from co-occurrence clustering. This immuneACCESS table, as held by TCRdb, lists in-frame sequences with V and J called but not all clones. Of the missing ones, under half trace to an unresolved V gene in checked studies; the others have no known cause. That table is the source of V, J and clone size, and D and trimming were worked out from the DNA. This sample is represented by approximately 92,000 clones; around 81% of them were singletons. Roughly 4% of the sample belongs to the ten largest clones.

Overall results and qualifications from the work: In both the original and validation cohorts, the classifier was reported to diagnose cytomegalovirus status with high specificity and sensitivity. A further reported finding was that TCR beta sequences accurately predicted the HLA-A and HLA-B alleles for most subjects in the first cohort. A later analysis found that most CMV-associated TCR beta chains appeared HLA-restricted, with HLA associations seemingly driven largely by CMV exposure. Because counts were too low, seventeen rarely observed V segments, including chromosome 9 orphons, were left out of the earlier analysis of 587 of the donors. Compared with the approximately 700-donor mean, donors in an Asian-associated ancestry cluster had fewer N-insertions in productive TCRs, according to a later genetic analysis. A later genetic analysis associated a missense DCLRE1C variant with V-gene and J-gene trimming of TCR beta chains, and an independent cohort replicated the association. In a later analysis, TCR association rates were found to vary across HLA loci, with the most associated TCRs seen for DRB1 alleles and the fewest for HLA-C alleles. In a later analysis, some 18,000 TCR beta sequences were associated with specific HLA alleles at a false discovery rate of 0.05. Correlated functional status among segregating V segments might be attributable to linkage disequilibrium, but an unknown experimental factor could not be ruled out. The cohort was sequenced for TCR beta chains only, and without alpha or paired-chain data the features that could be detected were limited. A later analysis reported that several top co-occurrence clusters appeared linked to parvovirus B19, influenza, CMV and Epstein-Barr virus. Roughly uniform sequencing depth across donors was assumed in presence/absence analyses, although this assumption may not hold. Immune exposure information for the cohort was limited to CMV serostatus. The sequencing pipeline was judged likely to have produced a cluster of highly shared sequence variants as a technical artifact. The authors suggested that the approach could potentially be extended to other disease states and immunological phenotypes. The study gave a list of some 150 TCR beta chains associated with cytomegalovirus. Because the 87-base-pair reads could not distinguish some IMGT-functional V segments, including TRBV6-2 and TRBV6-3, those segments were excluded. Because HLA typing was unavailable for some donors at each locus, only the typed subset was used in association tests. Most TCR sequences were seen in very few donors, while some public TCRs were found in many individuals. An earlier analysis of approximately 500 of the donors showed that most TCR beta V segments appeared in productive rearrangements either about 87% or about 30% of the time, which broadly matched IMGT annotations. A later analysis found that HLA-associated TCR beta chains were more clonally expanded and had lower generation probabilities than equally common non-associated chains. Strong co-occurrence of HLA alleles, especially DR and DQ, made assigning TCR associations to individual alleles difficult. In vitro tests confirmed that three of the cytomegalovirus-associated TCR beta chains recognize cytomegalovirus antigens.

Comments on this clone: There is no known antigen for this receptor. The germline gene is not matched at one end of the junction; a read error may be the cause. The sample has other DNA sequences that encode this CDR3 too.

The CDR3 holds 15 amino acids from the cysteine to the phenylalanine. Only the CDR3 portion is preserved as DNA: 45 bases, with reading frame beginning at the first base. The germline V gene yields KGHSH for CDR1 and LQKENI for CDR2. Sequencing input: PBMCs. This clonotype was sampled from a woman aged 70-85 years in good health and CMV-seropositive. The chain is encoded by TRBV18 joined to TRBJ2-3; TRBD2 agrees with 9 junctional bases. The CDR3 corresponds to CASSPGGLAPDTQYF. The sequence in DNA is TGCGCCAGCTCGCCTGGGGGACTAGCCCCAGATACGCAGTATTTT.